A selection of T cell receptor beta chains follows, all from one sample in a study of cytomegalovirus exposure and HLA in healthy donors. The assay was immunoSEQ multiplex PCR, and TCRdb's table has in-frame clones only and misses some. The sample includes fewer than 200,000 clones, 79% of them seen just once. Sequencing used PBMCs. Receptors originate from a man aged 35 to 55 in good health and CMV-seronegative. CDR3s include the opening cysteine and the closing phenylalanine or tryptophan. D genes are given only for firm matches. Clone size is stated in some rows and not others, as once, few, many or a class when expanded.

d_gene | abundance | j_gene | v_gene | CDR3nt | CDR3aa
- | few | TRBJ1-4 | TRBV10-3 | TGTGCCATCAGTGGGCAGGGGAATGAAAAACTGTTTTTT | CAISGQGNEKLFF
- | - | TRBJ2-1 | TRBV19 | TGTGCCAGTAGTATATTAGCTTCTTTGATTGGAGATGAGCAGTTCTTC | CASSILASLIGDEQFF
- | few | TRBJ2-1 | TRBV20-1 | TGCAGTGCTAGAACTTACGGTGAGCAGTTCTTC | CSARTYGEQFF
- | - | TRBJ1-5 | TRBV28 | TGTGCCAGCAGTTTATGGGACAATACCAATCAGCCCCAGCATTTT | CASSLWDNTNQPQHF
TRBD2 | - | TRBJ2-4 | TRBV15 | TGTGCCACCAGCCGGTCACTAGCGGGAGAAGGGGAAAACAGTCAGTACTTC | CATSRSLAGEGENSQYF
- | - | TRBJ2-1 | TRBV27 | TGTGCCAGCAGTTGGGACTCAAGGAATGAGCAGTTCTTC | CASSWDSRNEQFF
- | - | TRBJ2-5 | TRBV7-7 | TGTGCTAGCAGCTCTGAGAGGCGCGAGACCCAGTACTTC | CASSSERRETQYF
- | - | TRBJ2-3 | TRBV29-1 | TGCAGCGGCCTGACAGCTCCAGATACGCAGTATTTT | CSGLTAPDTQYF
- | - | TRBJ2-3 | TRBV2 | TGTGCCAGCCAGGGCCCCCAAGATACGCAGTATTTT | CASQGPQDTQYF
- | - | TRBJ1-5 | TRBV19 | TGTGCCAGTAGTACAACAGGTGGGGTTCAGCCCCAGCATTTT | CASSTTGGVQPQHF
TRBD1 | - | TRBJ2-3 | TRBV12-5 | TGTGCTAGTGGTTTGGCCGGGACAGGCTACGCAGATACGCAGTATTTT | CASGLAGTGYADTQYF
TRBD2 | - | TRBJ2-3 | TRBV11-2 | TGTGCCAGCAGCTTACTAGCGGGAATCACAGATACGCAGTATTTT | CASSLLAGITDTQYF
- | - | TRBJ1-3 | TRBV29-1 | TGCAGCGTTGGAACCCGGGGGGGGGCGCATGGAAACACCATATATTTT | CSVGTRGGAHGNTIYF
- | few | TRBJ2-7 | TRBV2 | TGTGCCAGCAAGCCAGACAGCTCCTACGAGCAGTACTTC | CASKPDSSYEQYF
TRBD2 | - | TRBJ2-1 | TRBV27 | TGTGCCAGCAGTAAAGGGACTAGCAGACCTTTTGCCAATGAGCAGTTCTTC | CASSKGTSRPFANEQFF
TRBD2 | - | TRBJ2-7 | TRBV7-8 | TGTGCCAGCAGCCCACCTAGCGGATTAAGCTCCTACGAGCAGTACTTC | CASSPPSGLSSYEQYF
TRBD2 | - | TRBJ2-7 | TRBV4-3 | TGCGCCAGCAGCCTGGGACTAGCTGACAACTACGAGCAGTACTTC | CASSLGLADNYEQYF
- | - | TRBJ2-7 | TRBV6-5 | TGTGCCAGCGCTACCGCGGGCCCCACCTACGAGCAGTACTTC | CASATAGPTYEQYF
- | once | TRBJ1-1 | TRBV5-1 | TGCGCCAGCAGCTTGCCGGGGAGGGGGAACACTGAAGCTTTCTTT | CASSLPGRGNTEAFF
- | - | TRBJ2-3 | TRBV10-3 | TGTGCCATCAGTGGGCTAGCGAACTACACAGATACGCAGTATTTT | CAISGLANYTDTQYF
TRBD1 | - | TRBJ2-2 | TRBV6-5 | TGTGCCAGCAGTTACTCCTGGACAGGGCGGGCAGGGGAGCTGTTTTTT | CASSYSWTGRAGELFF
- | few | TRBJ1-2 | TRBV27 | TGTGCCAGCAGTGCCCCCGGGTCCAGCTACACCTTC | CASSAPGSSYTF
TRBD2 | - | TRBJ2-7 | TRBV6-1 | TGTGCCAGCAGGGGGACTAGCGGGGGGTACGAGCAGTACTTC | CASRGTSGGYEQYF
- | - | TRBJ2-1 | TRBV5-1 | TGCGCCAGCAGCACGGACAGCCCGGGGGAGCAGTTCTTC | CASSTDSPGEQFF
- | - | TRBJ1-2 | TRBV5-4 | TGTGCCAGCAGCTTGTTGCGAAGGGGCCAACACGGCTACACCTTC | CASSLLRRGQHGYTF
- | - | TRBJ1-2 | TRBV28 | TGTGCCAGCACCCAGGAGGGGCGGAATGGCTACACCTTC | CASTQEGRNGYTF
TRBD2 | - | TRBJ2-7 | TRBV27 | TGTGCCAGCGGGGCTAGCGGGATTAACCCCTACGAGCAGTACTTC | CASGASGINPYEQYF
- | once | TRBJ2-4 | TRBV5-1 | TGCGCCAGCAGCTTGGGGAGCCATACCCTCCGAAACATTCAGTACTTC | CASSLGSHTLRNIQYF
TRBD1 | - | TRBJ1-1 | TRBV28 | TGTGCCAGCAGTCGGCCGGGACAGGGAAGAACTGAAGCTTTCTTT | CASSRPGQGRTEAFF
TRBD2 | - | TRBJ2-2 | TRBV6-5 | TGTGCCAGCAGTCGGACTAGCGGGATTACCGGGGAGCTGTTTTTT | CASSRTSGITGELFF
TRBD1 | - | TRBJ2-7 | TRBV11-3 | TGTGCCAGCAGCAGAGGACAGGACGGCGACGAGCAGTACTTC | CASSRGQDGDEQYF
- | - | TRBJ2-3 | TRBV11-2 | TGTGCCAGCAGCTTCGACAGGGATACGCAGTATTTT | CASSFDRDTQYF
- | - | TRBJ1-5 | TRBV5-5 | TGTGCCAGCAGCGTAACAGGAGATCAGCCCCAGCATTTT | CASSVTGDQPQHF
TRBD2 | - | TRBJ2-3 | TRBV2 | TGTGCCAGCAGTCTCTCCGGGACTAGCGGAACGGATACGCAGTATTTT | CASSLSGTSGTDTQYF
TRBD2 | - | TRBJ2-3 | TRBV10-1 | TGCGCCAGCAGTGAGTCGAGGCTAGCGGGAGCAGATACGCAGTATTTT | CASSESRLAGADTQYF
TRBD1 | - | TRBJ2-3 | TRBV11-2 | TGTGCCAGCAGCATACAGGGGGCAACAGATACGCAGTATTTT | CASSIQGATDTQYF
- | - | TRBJ2-4 | TRBV5-6 | TGTGCCAGCAGCCCCCTAGGACAGAGAAACATTCAGTACTTC | CASSPLGQRNIQYF
- | - | TRBJ2-7 | TRBV27 | TGTGCCAGCAGTGTCAGGGGTTCCGAGCAGTACTTC | CASSVRGSEQYF
- | few | TRBJ2-5 | TRBV7-2 | TGTGCCAGCAGCACCGGGCGCGGGGAAGAGACCCAGTACTTC | CASSTGRGEETQYF
TRBD2 | - | TRBJ2-1 | TRBV2 | TGTGCCAGCAGTAGAGCGGGAGTATACAATGAGCAGTTCTTC | CASSRAGVYNEQFF
TRBD1 | - | TRBJ1-1 | TRBV5-5 | TGTGCCAGCAGGGTATCGACAGGGCTCATGAACACTGAAGCTTTCTTT | CASRVSTGLMNTEAFF
- | - | TRBJ2-7 | TRBV28 | TGTGCCAGCAGACTCGGAGGGGCAGATCCCTCCTACGAGCAGTACTTC | CASRLGGADPSYEQYF